These T cell receptor beta chains were read from a single sample in a study of CD8 T cells in ankylosing spondylitis. TCRdb analysed the 5' RACE reads with MiXCR anew, one entry per CDR3 protein. The sample has fewer than 550,000 distinct CDR3 sequences, approximately 5% seen once; the top ten hold under 4.5%. Sequenced sample: blood, either unsorted or a sorted T cell fraction (not recorded which). These receptors all come from a male donor with ankylosing spondylitis. Each CDR3 is given with its conserved first and last residue. A D gene is named only where the DNA matches it firmly. Some rows have no size entry. The others give once, few or many, or a class for an expanded clone.

TRBV6-2/TRBV6-3	many	TRBJ2-7	TRBD1	TGTGCCAGCAGCCCTTGGGGACAGGGAACCGGCGAGCAGTACTTC	CASSPWGQGTGEQYF
TRBV5-6	many	TRBJ1-1	.	TGTGCCAGCAGCTGGGACTGGACGAACACTGAAGCTTTCTTT	CASSWDWTNTEAFF
TRBV7-3	many	TRBJ2-3	.	TGTGCCAGCAGCTTACAAGGAGGGAGCACAGATACGCAGTATTTT	CASSLQGGSTDTQYF
TRBV7-9	.	TRBJ2-1	.	TGTGCCATCGGCCCCGGGGTCGTCTCCCGGGTAAGTGAGCAGTTCTTC	CAIGPGVVSRVSEQFF
TRBV4-3	many	TRBJ2-2	TRBD2	TGCGCCAGCAGCCAAGATCTAATAGCGGGGGGGATCAACACCGGGGAGCTGTTTTTT	CASSQDLIAGGINTGELFF
TRBV7-2	many	TRBJ2-7	.	TGTGCCAGCAGCTTAGAATTCTCTAGGGCCCCCCTCTTC	CASSLEFSRAPLF
TRBV28	many	TRBJ2-1	.	TGTGCCAGCAGTTTATTGGACTGGGTCAATGAGCAGTTCTTC	CASSLLDWVNEQFF
TRBV12-3/TRBV12-4	many	TRBJ2-5	TRBD1	TGTGCCAGCAGTCCGGGGACAGGGCGGCGAGAGACCCAGTACTTC	CASSPGTGRRETQYF
TRBV29-1	many	TRBJ1-3	.	TGCAGCGTTGAACCTCGAGGGACCCCTGGAAACACCATATATTTT	CSVEPRGTPGNTIYF
TRBV20-1	many	TRBJ2-1	.	TGCAGTGCCGAGTCCCCCCCGGCCTACAATGAGCAGTTCTTC	CSAESPPAYNEQFF
TRBV12-3/TRBV12-4	many	TRBJ2-3	.	TGTGCCAGCAATATAGCCGGGACCTTGAGGGATACGCAGTATTTT	CASNIAGTLRDTQYF
TRBV20-1	many	TRBJ1-2	.	TGCAGTGCTCAGATTGTACCGACCTATGGCTACACCTTC	CSAQIVPTYGYTF
TRBV4-2	once	TRBJ1-4	TRBD1	TGTGCCAGTAGACAGGGGACTTATAATGAAAAACTGTTTTTT	CASRQGTYNEKLFF
TRBV6-2/TRBV6-3	many	TRBJ2-7	.	TGTGCCAGCAGTTACGGTGTGCACTACGAGCAGTACTTC	CASSYGVHYEQYF
TRBV27	.	TRBJ2-7	.	TGTGCCAGCAGTTTACAGGGGACAACCTCCTACGAGCAGTACTTC	CASSLQGTTSYEQYF
TRBV10-3	.	TRBJ1-2	TRBD1	TGTGCCACAGGGGGGATAGGGATATATGGCTACACCTTC	CATGGIGIYGYTF
TRBV27	many	TRBJ1-5	.	TGTGCCAGCAGTTTCAGGGCAGGGGAAAAGCAGCCCCAGCATTTT	CASSFRAGEKQPQHF
TRBV7-8	few	TRBJ2-2	.	TGTGCCAGCAGCTCCCGGGACATTACCACCGGGGAGCTGTTTTTT	CASSSRDITTGELFF
TRBV4-3	many	TRBJ2-3	TRBD2	TGCGCCAGCAGCCAACGACTAGCGGGGGCCACAGATACGCAGTATTTT	CASSQRLAGATDTQYF
TRBV5-1	many	TRBJ1-4	.	TGCGCCAGCAGCTTGGATAGGGAAGGTGAAAAACTGTTTTTT	CASSLDREGEKLFF
TRBV6-1	few	TRBJ1-4	.	TGTGCCAGCAGTGAAGGGGGCGCCGCGGTGGCAACTAATGAAAAACTGTTTTTT	CASSEGGAAVATNEKLFF
TRBV18	many	TRBJ2-1	TRBD2	TGTGCCAGCTCACCCTTTAACCGGGGGGGCTACAATGAGCAGTTCTTC	CASSPFNRGGYNEQFF
TRBV20-1	many	TRBJ2-3	.	TGCAGTGCTAGCCCCCCGGACTGGTACACAGATACGCAGTATTTT	CSASPPDWYTDTQYF
TRBV10-3	many	TRBJ2-7	TRBD1	TGTGCCATCAGTGAGTTTAACGGACTCCGGGACAGGATCTACGAGCAGTACTTC	CAISEFNGLRDRIYEQYF
TRBV7-2	many	TRBJ1-2	.	TGTGCCAGCAGCTTAAAGAGGGGGTTAAGCTATGGCTACACCTTC	CASSLKRGLSYGYTF
TRBV4-3	many	TRBJ2-3	TRBD2	TGCGCCAGCAGCCCCAACCCGAGCGGGACCAGCACAGATACGCAGTATTTT	CASSPNPSGTSTDTQYF
TRBV25-1	many	TRBJ2-7	.	TGTGCCAGCAGTGTGGATTTCGAGCAGTACTTC	CASSVDFEQYF
TRBV24-1	few	TRBJ2-1	.	TGTGCCACCAGTGATCAAATCAATGAGCAGTTCTTC	CATSDQINEQFF
TRBV20-1	many	TRBJ1-5	TRBD1	TGCAGTGCTAGGTCAGGGGGCAATAATCAGCCCCAGCATTTT	CSARSGGNNQPQHF
TRBV29-1	many	TRBJ2-3	TRBD2	TGCAGCGGCTATGGGCCGCGGGGGAGCACAGATACGCAGTATTTT	CSGYGPRGSTDTQYF
TRBV7-3	many	TRBJ2-1	.	TGTGCCAGCAGCGGAAATAGCGGATACAATGAGCAGTTCTTC	CASSGNSGYNEQFF
TRBV20-1	many	TRBJ1-2	.	TGCAGTGCCAAACCGGGGGGCGCTTACTATGGCTACACCTTC	CSAKPGGAYYGYTF
TRBV12-3/TRBV12-4	few	TRBJ2-4	.	TGTGCCATCAGTTTAAGGTCGGGACAAATTGTAGCCAAAAACATTCAGTACTTC	CAISLRSGQIVAKNIQYF
TRBV5-6	many	TRBJ2-1	TRBD2	TGTGCCAGCAGCCCCGGACTAGCGGGGGGCCCTACCTACAATGAGCAGTTCTTC	CASSPGLAGGPTYNEQFF
TRBV20-1	many	TRBJ1-3	.	TGCAGTGCTAGACCCGTTCGTGGTGGAAACACCATATATTTT	CSARPVRGGNTIYF
TRBV9	many	TRBJ1-6	.	TGTGCCAGCAGCGTAGCGGGCAGAGATTCACCCCTCCACTTT	CASSVAGRDSPLHF
TRBV24-1	many	TRBJ2-1	.	TGTGCCACCAGTGGTACCGGGGCGCATTCCTACAATGAGCAGTTCTTC	CATSGTGAHSYNEQFF
TRBV7-2	many	TRBJ1-6	.	TGTGCCAGCAGCTTAGCGGGAAGGGGCGCCGATTCACCCCTCCACTTT	CASSLAGRGADSPLHF
TRBV5-1	many	TRBJ1-1	TRBD1	TGCGCCAGCAGACTGACAGGGGCGAACACTGAAGCTTTCTTT	CASRLTGANTEAFF
TRBV7-8	many	TRBJ2-7	TRBD1	TGTGCCAGCAGCCTTAGGGGACAGCCCCGCTTAGAGCAGTACTTC	CASSLRGQPRLEQYF
TRBV20-1	many	TRBJ2-7	TRBD1	TGCAGTGCCATGCCCCGGGACAGACTCTACGAGCAGTACTTC	CSAMPRDRLYEQYF
TRBV4-3	many	TRBJ2-2	.	TGCGCCAGCAGCCAAGACAACACCGGGGAGCTGTTTTTT	CASSQDNTGELFF
TRBV20-1	many	TRBJ2-3	TRBD2	TGCAGTGCTAGAGAACTAGCGGGCACAGATACGCAGTATTTT	CSARELAGTDTQYF
TRBV6-6	.	TRBJ2-7	TRBD1	TGTGCCACCTCGACAGGGACCTCCTACGAGCAGTACTTC	CATSTGTSYEQYF
TRBV24-1	few	TRBJ1-4	.	TGTGCCACCAGTGACCGCGGTGAAAAACTGTTTTTT	CATSDRGEKLFF
TRBV5-1	many	TRBJ2-5	TRBD2	TGCGCCAGCAGCTTGGTCCTAGCGGGGGATGTGCAAGAGACCCAGTACTTC	CASSLVLAGDVQETQYF
TRBV27	many	TRBJ2-5	TRBD1	TGTGCCAGCAGTTCCCTCCGGGACAGGGAGAGTTGGAAGACCCAGTACTTC	CASSSLRDRESWKTQYF
TRBV28	few	TRBJ2-7	.	TGTGCCAGCAGTTTCGACCCTTCCTACGAGCAGTACTTC	CASSFDPSYEQYF
TRBV6-1	many	TRBJ1-5	TRBD1	TGTGCCAGCAGCCGGACAGGGTATAATCAGCCCCAGCATTTT	CASSRTGYNQPQHF
TRBV10-3	many	TRBJ2-5	TRBD2	TGTGCCATCAGTGAGAACGGGAGGGAGACCCAGTACTTC	CAISENGRETQYF
TRBV5-1	many	TRBJ2-7	.	TGCGCCAGCAGCTTGGATCGGGGATCCCCCTACGAGCAGTACTTC	CASSLDRGSPYEQYF
TRBV27	many	TRBJ2-1	TRBD2	TGTGCCACCTATACCCGGACTAGCGGGGGGCGAAAATACAATGAGCAGTTCTTC	CATYTRTSGGRKYNEQFF
TRBV9	many	TRBJ2-7	TRBD1	TGTGCCAGCAGCGCCTCGACAGGGGGAACCTACGAGCAGTACTTC	CASSASTGGTYEQYF
TRBV2	many	TRBJ1-5	.	TGTGCCAGCAGTATGGTATATCAGCCCCAGCATTTT	CASSMVYQPQHF